This T cell receptor beta chain came from a study of blood T cell repertoires in COVID-19. The overall study: Sites in the United States, Italy and Spain provided acute and convalescent COVID-19 samples. Nucleic acid was either cDNA or gDNA, and it came from T cells, B-cell-depleted T cells, or PBMCs.

The CDR3 is made up of 17 amino acids. Losses at the gene ends were 0 bases for V and 3 bases for J; bases not matched to a gene: 6. Germline CDR1 is SGHTA and CDR2 is FQGTGA. Per the original data handling: Scientists estimated how many nucleated cells there were by amplifying reference gene primers. Assay: immunoSEQ multiplex PCR; the TCRdb copy retains only in-frame clones and omits some. D and trimming were read from the DNA, whereas the V and J calls and clone size are those reported in that table. The repertoire consists of 310,000 or so clones, with about 91% occurring once and the leading ten covering approximately 9.3%.

Sequenced sample: peripheral blood. This receptor was taken from a man younger than 45 with COVID-19, enrolled during active disease. The gene calls are TRBV7-3 and TRBJ2-2; 8 bases agree with TRBD1. CDR3 region: CASSLTRRTGYTGELFF. DNA of the CDR3: TGTGCCAGCAGCTTAACTCGGAGGACAGGGTACACCGGGGAGCTGTTTTTT.